These 18 T cell receptor beta chains share one sample of origin, sequenced in a study of cytomegalovirus exposure and HLA in healthy donors. PCR primers comprised 60 Vbeta and 13 Jbeta primers. TCRdb's table, derived via immunoSEQ multiplex PCR, lists solely in-frame clones and lacks some. The sample yields fewer than 200,000 clones, over 80% seen once. The specimen was PBMCs. All receptors derive from a girl aged 5-17 years in good health and CMV-seropositive.

This sequence joins TRBV19 and TRBJ1-1; D might be TRBD1 (6 bases). Germline assignment: CDR1 LNHDA and CDR2 SQIVND (reference sequence). This CDR3 has 17 amino acids. The germline V and J ends were trimmed by 6 bases and 0 bases, with 20 bases remaining between them. The CDR3 DNA is TGTGCCAGTAGGAAGACGGGGGGCGTGTGGGTGAACACTGAAGCTTTCTTT. It translates to CASRKTGGVWVNTEAFF.

The chain couples TRBV29-1 to TRBJ2-1; 13 bases match TRBD2. V was clipped by 6 bases and J by 5 bases; unmatched bases: 4. There are 14 residues in the CDR3. The germline CDR1 and CDR2 sequences are SQVTM and ANQGSEA. The CDR3 is CSVTSGGANNEQFF. The CDR3 DNA reads TGCAGCGTCACTAGCGGGGGGGCAAACAATGAGCAGTTCTTC.

The CDR3 loop reads CASSVYPANNTQYF. CDR3 DNA: TGTGCCAGCAGCGTATATCCAGCGAATAACACGCAGTATTTT. The J gene is TRBJ2-3, the V gene TRBV9; D gene ambiguous. The CDR3 covers 14 residues. CDR1 and CDR2 (germline): SGDLS, YYNGEE. Trimming took off 1 base at V and 9 bases at J, with 15 bases between the two ends.

The chain uses TRBV19 and TRBJ2-1; maybe TRBD1 (5 bases). Germline V CDR1 and CDR2: LNHDA, SQIVND (reference sequence). Between the trimmed V and J ends, which lost 5 bases and 2 bases, there was a span of 10 bases. This CDR3 is 14 amino acids long. The CDR3: CASSQRTTYNEQFF. For the CDR3, the DNA is TGTGCCAGTAGTCAGAGGACAACCTACAATGAGCAGTTCTTC.

This clone was counted only a few times. The chain carries TRBV4-1 and TRBJ2-7, with 7 bases lining up with TRBD1. This CDR3 has 15 residues. The V gene end was trimmed by 0 bases and the J gene end by 5 bases; junction bases not matched to a gene: 7. Germline V gene sequence: CDR1 MGHRA, CDR2 YSYEKL. In nucleotides, the CDR3 is TGCGCCAGCAGCCAAGATCTTAGGGGGCGCCACGAGCAGTACTTC. Translating it yields CASSQDLRGRHEQYF.

This chain's CDR3 is CASSGGEVYEQYF. For the CDR3, the DNA is TGTGCCAGCAGCGGGGGGGAGGTTTACGAGCAGTACTTC. V and J are TRBV7-9 and TRBJ2-7; 7 positions match TRBD2. The V segment lost 5 bases and the J segment 4 bases; nucleotides outside the gene matches: 5. Germline CDR1 is SEHNR and CDR2 is FQNEAQ (reference sequence). The CDR3 has 13 amino acids. Full variable domain (outside the CDR3, taken from reference TRBV7-9 and TRBJ2-7): DTGVSQNPRHKITKRGQNVTFRCDPISEHNRLYWYRQTLGQGPEFLTYFQNEAQLEKSRLLSDRFSAERPKGSFSTLEIQRTEQGDSAMYLCASSGGEVYEQYFGPGTRLTVT.

V gene TRBV28 combines with J gene TRBJ2-1; D gene unclear. The CDR3 is 10 residues long. Germline V gene lookup returns CDR1 MDHEN and CDR2 SYDVKM. Between the trimmed V and J ends, which lost 6 bases and 6 bases, there was a span of 3 bases. For the CDR3, the DNA is TGTGCCAGCAGACTCAATGAGCAGTTCTTC. As protein: CASRLNEQFF.

This chain links TRBV5-4 with TRBJ1-2; 7 bases map to TRBD1. The germline gives CDR1 SGHNT, CDR2 YYREEE (reference sequence). The V gene end was trimmed by 0 bases and the J gene end by 5 bases; junction bases not matched to a gene: 4. The CDR3 is made up of 14 amino acids. Here the CDR3 DNA reads TGTGCCAGCAGCTTGGACAGGGGAAGATATGGCTACACCTTC. Protein product: CASSLDRGRYGYTF.

This clone was found once. The DNA of the CDR3 is TGCGCCAGCAGCCCAACGGAACCAGGTCACACAGATACGCAGTATTTT. This sequence encodes CASSPTEPGHTDTQYF. The genes are TRBV5-1 and TRBJ2-3; D is unclear. Trimming removed 4 bases at V and 2 bases at J, with 17 bases between. Germline CDR1 and CDR2: SGHRS and YFSETQ. There are 16 residues in the CDR3.

The gene calls are TRBV10-2 and TRBJ2-3; 13 bases align to TRBD2. Germline CDR1 is WSHSY and CDR2 is SAAADI. The CDR3 length is 13 residues. After removal of 7 bases from V and 10 bases from J, the junction contained 5 bases not matched to a gene. The CDR3 reads CASTGLAGEAQYF. The CDR3, as DNA: TGCGCCAGCACTGGACTAGCGGGGGAGGCGCAGTATTTT.

This clone was picked up one time. The chain joins TRBV5-1 to TRBJ2-2; 8 bases map to TRBD1. With V trimmed by 2 bases and J by 4 bases, 7 bases remained unmatched. Germline CDR1 SGHRS, CDR2 YFSETQ. The length of the CDR3 is 16 residues. Here the CDR3 DNA reads TGCGCCAGCAGCTTCAGTTCAGGGGGCAGCACCGGGGAGCTGTTTTTT. Amino acids: CASSFSSGGSTGELFF.

The rearrangement uses TRBV27 and TRBJ1-2; weak D call: TRBD1 (6 bases). Germline CDR1 is MNHEY and CDR2 is SMNVEV (reference sequence). The CDR3 spans 16 residues. The V and J ends lost 5 bases and 0 bases respectively, with 16 bases between them. The CDR3 is CASSPLVKGANYGYTF. In DNA form, the CDR3 reads TGTGCCAGCAGTCCCCTGGTTAAGGGGGCTAACTATGGCTACACCTTC.

The J gene is TRBJ1-2, the V gene TRBV6-5, with D perhaps TRBD1 (5 bases). With 2 bases removed from V and 3 bases from J, the gap between germline ends came to 13 bases. This CDR3 is 15 amino acids long. The V gene's germline CDR1 is MNHEY and CDR2 SVGAGI. The CDR3 coding sequence is TGTGCCAGCAGTTACATGGGGCCACCGTACTATGGCTACACCTTC. It codes for CASSYMGPPYYGYTF.

CDR3 loop: CAIRGQGAYEQYF. DNA for the CDR3: TGTGCCATCAGAGGACAGGGGGCCTACGAGCAGTACTTC. This chain uses TRBV10-3 with TRBJ2-7, with 10 bases lining up with TRBD1. The V and J ends lost 6 bases and 2 bases, in that order; junction bases with no gene match: 1. The CDR3 totals 13 residues. Germline V CDR1 and CDR2: ENHRY, SYGVKD.

Written as DNA, the CDR3 is TGTGCCAGCAGCCCGGGACAGGGGGCAAACACTGAAGCTTTCTTT. This codes for CASSPGQGANTEAFF. The chain combines TRBV6-5 with TRBJ1-1; 12 bases fit TRBD1. Trimming at V came to 6 bases and at J to 2 bases, leaving 4 bases not matched to a gene. Looked up from germline, CDR1 is MNHEY and CDR2 is SVGAGI. CDR3 length: 15 residues.

The J gene is TRBJ2-7, the V gene TRBV5-1; TRBD2 matches at 8 bases. The length of the CDR3 is 13 residues. In germline, CDR1 is SGHRS, CDR2 YFSETQ. V was pared by 4 bases and J by 5 bases, with 5 bases of the junction left unmatched. CDR3 loop: CASSRGGADEQYF. CDR3 bases: TGCGCCAGCAGCCGGGGGGGGGCAGACGAGCAGTACTTC. Supplemented by reference TRBV5-1 and TRBJ2-7, the full variable domain reads KAGVTQTPRYLIKTRGQQVTLSCSPISGHRSVSWYQQTPGQGLQFLFEYFSETQRNKGNFPGRFSGRQFSNSRSEMNVSTLELGDSALYLCASSRGGADEQYFGPGTRLTVT.

V and J are TRBV6-5 and TRBJ1-2, with D possibly TRBD1 on 5 matching bases. This CDR3 has 15 residues. Trimming removed 4 bases from V and 9 bases from J, with 21 bases in between. Germline assignment: CDR1 MNHEY and CDR2 SVGAGI. The CDR3: CASSFGAGEFGSYTF. The CDR3 DNA reads as TGTGCCAGCAGTTTTGGGGCCGGCGAGTTTGGTAGCTACACCTTC.

The chain is built from TRBV7-9 and TRBJ1-1, with 7 bases aligning to TRBD1. This CDR3 has 15 amino acids. CDR1 and CDR2 from the germline V gene are SEHNR and FQNEAQ (reference sequence). V shed 5 bases and J 0 bases; nucleotides not matched to a gene: 6. CDR3 DNA: TGTGCCAGCAGCGATGGGACAGATCTGAACACTGAAGCTTTCTTT. It is translated as CASSDGTDLNTEAFF.